This T cell receptor beta chain was sequenced for a study of cytomegalovirus exposure and HLA in healthy donors. Regarding the study as a whole: An analysis was carried out at a later point. It showed that HLA-associated TCR beta chains were more clonally expanded than equally common non-associated chains. Immune exposure data for these donors was limited to CMV serostatus.

As concerns this clone: Its antigen is unidentified.

The PCR ran on 60 Vbeta and 13 Jbeta primers. Original processing methods: Roughly 11 million shared chains were among the roughly 80 million unique TCR beta chains that a later analysis counted. Produced via immunoSEQ multiplex PCR; TCRdb's table is partial and in-frame only. V and J calls and clone size are given by that table; D and trimming were obtained from the DNA. The table shows roughly 100,000 clones, with about 70% occurring only once. J lost 6 bases, V lost 10 bases, and 13 bases had no gene match. CDR1 is MDHEN and CDR2 is SYDVKM in the germline V gene. The CDR3 is 14 amino acids. The source is a female donor in good health and CMV-seronegative. The sample taken for sequencing was PBMCs. The V gene is TRBV28, the J gene TRBJ2-7; 9 bases agree with TRBD2. CDR3: CATSSSGTFIEQYF. CDR3 DNA sequence: TGTGCCACCTCCTCTAGCGGGACTTTTATCGAGCAGTACTTC.